The 14 T cell receptor beta chains below come from one sample, sequenced in a study of human T cells and chemical hapten exposure. The time point is: patch test 1, 2 weeks after DPC sensitization. Treatment in this sample: therapeutic diphenylcyclopropenone sensitization with weekly scalp DPC. TCRdb independently ran MiXCR on the RACE reads; one entry per CDR3 protein. The sample lists more than 100,000 distinct CDR3 sequences, roughly 13% seen once, with 0.92% in the top ten. The starting material was whole blood, obtained in connection with sensitization to the hapten diphenylcyclopropenone (DPC). These receptors were obtained from a man between 18 and 29 years old with alopecia areata. Some clones in this sample may be carry-over from other donors' samples.

Notes on this clonotype: A much larger clone differs by one base, so this may be a read error. The chain employs TRBV21-1 and TRBJ2-4. TRBV21-1 is termed a pseudogene. The CDR3 loop spans 17 amino acids. The chain's CDR3 is CASSNFWVRLAKIIQYF. CDR3 coding DNA: TGTGCCAGCAGCAATTTTTGGGTACGGCTAGCCAAAATCATTCAGTACTTC.

This chain uses TRBV9 with TRBJ1-2; D is possibly TRBD1 (5 bases). V was trimmed by 1 base and J by 8 bases, leaving 9 bases between them. CDR3 size: 12 residues. The germline V gene has CDR1 SGDLS and CDR2 YYNGEE. The CDR3: CASSVQGFGYTF. The DNA of the CDR3 is TGTGCCAGCAGCGTACAGGGTTTCGGCTACACCTTC.

The V and J genes are TRBV6-1 and TRBJ1-1, with a possible D match to TRBD1 (5 bases). Germline V gene lookup returns CDR1 MNHNS and CDR2 SASEGT. The CDR3 spans 16 residues. Between the trimmed V and J ends, which lost 5 bases and 0 bases, there was a span of 16 bases. In DNA, the CDR3 is TGTGCCAGCAGTTTCCGTCCTGGAGGGGTGAACACTGAAGCTTTCTTT. Its translation: CASSFRPGGVNTEAFF.

The rearrangement joins TRBV4-1 to TRBJ1-5, with D unresolved. Trimming pared 0 bases from V and 1 base from J, leaving 7 bases between. Germline assignment: CDR1 MGHRA and CDR2 YSYEKL. This CDR3 has 15 residues. This chain's CDR3 is CASSQDNRSNQPQHF. CDR3 in DNA: TGCGCCAGCAGCCAAGATAACAGAAGCAATCAGCCCCAGCATTTT.

V usage is TRBV10-3 and J usage is TRBJ1-6; D is unclear. CDR1 is ENHRY and CDR2 is SYGVKD in the germline V gene. The CDR3 covers 14 residues. V was pared by 5 bases and J by 5 bases, with 10 bases between. DNA for the CDR3: TGTGCCATCAGTTATGACGAGAATAATTCACCCCTCCACTTT. It is translated as CAISYDENNSPLHF.

This clonotype came up a few times. The DNA of the CDR3 is TGTGCCAGCAGTTCGGGACGCGGCTACACCTTC. This sequence encodes CASSSGRGYTF. V and J are TRBV12-3 or TRBV12-4 and TRBJ1-2; perhaps TRBD1 as D (5 bases). CDR3 size: 11 residues. With 4 bases removed from V and 8 bases from J, the gap between germline ends came to 8 bases.

This clonotype occurred a few times. This chain joins TRBV7-3 and TRBJ2-2; D is perhaps TRBD1 (6 bases). There are 14 residues in the CDR3. Trimming removed 5 bases from V and 7 bases from J, with 14 bases in between. The germline V gene encodes CDR1 SGHTA and CDR2 FQGTGA. CDR3 sequence (DNA): TGTGCCAGCAGCCCACTGACAGGCGTCGGGGAGCTGTTTTTT. Translation: CASSPLTGVGELFF.

This clonotype was seen a few times. This chain joins TRBV6-2 or TRBV6-3 and TRBJ2-7; D remains ambiguous. This CDR3 spans 11 amino acids. The V gene lost 10 bases and the J gene lost 2 bases, with 9 bases spanning the gap. The germline V gene has CDR1 MNHEY and CDR2 SVGEGT. The CDR3 spells CAILRPYEQYF. The DNA for the CDR3 is TGTGCCATCCTCCGGCCCTACGAGCAGTACTTC.

J is TRBJ1-5 and V is TRBV2, with 9 bases aligning to TRBD1. The CDR3 contains 16 residues. The V and J ends lost 3 bases and 5 bases, in that order; junction bases with no gene match: 8. Germline lookup yields CDR1 SNHLY and CDR2 FYNNEI. In nucleotides, the CDR3 is TGTGCCAGCAGTGAGACCCGACAGGGGGGATATCAGCCCCAGCATTTT. It specifies CASSETRQGGYQPQHF. The variable domain in full, with the rest retrieved from reference TRBV2 and TRBJ1-5, is EPEVTQTPSHQVTQMGQEVILRCVPISNHLYFYWYRQILGQKVEFLVSFYNNEISEKSEIFDDQFSVERPDGSNFTLKIRSTKLEDSAMYFCASSETRQGGYQPQHFGDGTRLSIL.

This clonotype was detected a few times. The chain employs TRBV7-9 and TRBJ1-2, with no clear D. The CDR3 is made up of 14 amino acids. The germline CDR1 and CDR2 sequences are SEHNR and FQNEAQ (reference sequence). Between the trimmed V and J ends, which lost 5 bases and 5 bases, there was a span of 15 bases. As DNA, the CDR3 is TGTGCCAGCAGCCCGCAATCTACACGATATGGCTACACCTTC. Its protein is CASSPQSTRYGYTF.

The chain recombines TRBV3-1 with TRBJ1-1; weak D call: TRBD1 (5 bases). The CDR3 spans 14 residues. Germline V gene data show CDR1 as LGHDT and CDR2 as YNNKEL (reference sequence). Deletions cut 2 bases from V and 3 bases from J, with 10 bases between. CDR3 region: CASSQRGPDTEAFF. In DNA form, the CDR3 reads TGTGCCAGCAGCCAACGGGGCCCGGACACTGAAGCTTTCTTT.

This rearrangement joins TRBV12-3 or TRBV12-4 to TRBJ1-1; TRBD1 is a possible D gene (5 bases). V was trimmed by 1 base and J by 6 bases, leaving 9 bases between them. The CDR3 is 13 residues long. CDR3 residues: CASSLVGDPEAFF. The CDR3 nucleotides are TGTGCCAGCAGTTTAGTCGGGGACCCTGAAGCTTTCTTT.

This clonotype was seen ten or more times. The chain is built from TRBV20-1 and TRBJ1-6, with D tentatively TRBD1 (6 bases). The CDR3 runs 15 residues. The germline gives CDR1 DFQATT, CDR2 SNEGSKA (reference sequence). Trimming stripped 5 bases from V and 10 bases from J, with 21 bases between. The CDR3 region has the DNA TGCAGTGCTGGCGAGGACAGCGCGTCGGGGTCACCCCTCCACTTT. This encodes CSAGEDSASGSPLHF.

CDR3 coding DNA: TGTGCCAGTAGTATAAGTGGCTATAATTCACCCCTCCACTTT. Translation: CASSISGYNSPLHF. The V gene is TRBV19, the J gene TRBJ1-6; no firm D call. CDR3 length equals 14 residues. Germline V lookup: CDR1 LNHDA, CDR2 SQIVND (reference sequence). V shed 2 bases and J shed 3 bases, with 5 bases lying between them.